The 12 T cell receptor beta chains in this list originate from one sample, sequenced in a study of T cells in women clearing cervical HPV infection. Sequencing was performed with immunoSEQ multiplex PCR; in TCRdb, only in-frame clones are kept and a portion is missing. In total, the table holds 25,000 to 30,000 clones. The sample taken for sequencing was blood buffy coat. The source of these receptors is a woman between 18 and 70 years old with a cervical HPV16 infection that either progressed to CIN3+ or cleared (not recorded which).

In regard to this clone: The read terminates 3 residues before the CDR3 end, so the remaining end is supplied by the germline J gene. This chain connects TRBV20-1 to TRBJ2-2; tentatively, D is TRBD1 (7 bases). CDR3 length: 16 residues. The germline V gene has CDR1 DFQATT and CDR2 SNEGSKA (reference sequence). Deletions cut 0 bases from V and 3 bases from J, with 14 bases between. CDR3 bases read: TGCAGTGCTAGAGAACAGGGGAGGCGTGACACCGGGGAG. Translated, it gives CSAREQGRRDTGE. In full, the CDR3 is CSAREQGRRDTGELFF.

Regarding this clone: The sequenced fragment ends 3 residues before the CDR3 boundary, so the rest is inferred from the germline J gene. This rearrangement joins TRBV6-2 or TRBV6-3 to TRBJ1-5; D is perhaps TRBD1 (5 bases). Germline V CDR1 and CDR2: MNHEY, SVGEGT. This CDR3 has 13 amino acids. Trimming removed 4 bases at V and 6 bases at J, with 10 bases between. The covered CDR3 bases are TGTGCCAGCAGTTCGGGGGAGGTTCAGCCC. Translating it yields CASSSGEVQP. The entire CDR3 reads CASSSGEVQPQHF.

Worth noting for this clone: Coverage ceases 3 residues before the CDR3 finishes, and the germline J gene fills in the end. The V call is TRBV7-9, the J call TRBJ1-2, with a weak D call TRBD1 (5 bases). The CDR3 runs 14 residues. The V gene's germline CDR1 is SEHNR and CDR2 FQNEAQ (reference sequence). Here the CDR3 reads CASSTQGEGYDYTF. The CDR3 DNA, read in part, is TGTGCCAGCAGCACCCAAGGGGAGGGCTACGAC. The variable domain in full, with the rest retrieved from reference TRBV7-9 and TRBJ1-2, is DTGVSQNPRHKITKRGQNVTFRCDPISEHNRLYWYRQTLGQGPEFLTYFQNEAQLEKSRLLSDRFSAERPKGSFSTLEIQRTEQGDSAMYLCASSTQGEGYDYTFGSGTRLTVV.

A remark on this clone: The missing CDR3 end, 3 residues past where the read stops, is filled in from the germline J gene. The rearrangement joins TRBV7-2 to TRBJ1-4; D remains ambiguous. CDR1 is SGHTA and CDR2 is FQGNSA in the germline V gene. This CDR3 contains 15 residues. V lost 5 bases to trimming and J lost 6 bases, with 16 bases between them. The sequenced CDR3 bases are TGTGCCAGCAGCGTCTCAGGTTATGAATATGAAAAA. Its protein is CASSVSGYEYEK. The CDR3, in full, reads CASSVSGYEYEKLFF.

This clone is medium-sized by frequency. The CDR3 is cut off 3 residues early in the read; its end comes from the germline J gene. The V call is TRBV6-2 or TRBV6-3, the J call TRBJ2-4, with 7 bases fitting TRBD1. The CDR3 length is 13 residues. The germline V gene encodes CDR1 MNHEY and CDR2 SVGEGT. Unmatched junction bases numbered 3, after V lost 6 bases and J lost 4 bases. This CDR3 reads CASSRDSKNIQYF. The sequenced part of the CDR3 DNA is TGTGCCAGCAGCCGGGACAGTAAAAACATT.

Regarding this clone: The read terminates 3 residues ahead of where the CDR3 ends, so the germline J gene completes it. The gene calls are TRBV11-2 and TRBJ1-3; D possibly corresponds to TRBD1 (5 bases). The CDR3 has 15 residues. Germline V gives CDR1 SGHAT, CDR2 FQNNGV. Trimming left V 8 bases short and J 1 base short, with 15 bases between. The covered CDR3 bases are TGTGCCAGCCGACTCCCAGGGAAATCTGGAAACACC. Translation: CASRLPGKSGNT. From start to end, the CDR3 is CASRLPGKSGNTIYF.

Comment on this clone: The read halts 3 residues ahead of the CDR3 end, with the missing end drawn from the germline J gene. V gene TRBV5-8 combines with J gene TRBJ1-2; the D is unclear. V lost 2 bases, J lost 7 bases, and 9 bases lay in between. Germline CDR1 and CDR2: SGHTS and YDEGEE. The CDR3 has 12 amino acids. The CDR3 loop is CASSFTGIGYTF. CDR3 bases read: TGTGCCAGCAGCTTTACGGGGATTGGC.

Note on this clone: Read coverage stops 3 residues before the CDR3 terminus; the germline J gene supplies the remainder. The chain carries TRBV6-2 or TRBV6-3 and TRBJ1-2, with D possibly matching TRBD1 (5 bases). V was shortened by 4 bases and J by 4 bases, with 10 bases between the two germline ends. The CDR3 has 13 amino acids. The germline V gene has CDR1 MNHEY and CDR2 SVGEGT. CDR3 bases read: TGTGCCAGCAGTTCTCCGGGGGGCTATGGC. This gives the protein CASSSPGGYG. The CDR3 in full is CASSSPGGYGYTF.

Concerning this clone: The read ends 3 residues shy of where the CDR3 ends; the end is completed using the germline J gene. The chain employs TRBV18 and TRBJ2-3, with 11 bases matching TRBD1. Germline CDR1 is KGHSH and CDR2 is LQKENI. The CDR3 sequence is 15 residues long. The chain's CDR3 is CASSRDRGVNQPQYF. CDR3 bases read: TGTGCCAGCTCAAGGGACAGGGGGGTTAATCAGCCG.

In regard to this clone: Read sequence stops 3 residues before the CDR3 end, and the germline J gene provides the missing end. This chain links TRBV6-2 or TRBV6-3 with TRBJ2-3, with a possible D match to TRBD2 (5 bases). CDR1 is MNHEY, CDR2 SVGEGT, per germline. The CDR3 extends over 12 amino acids. The CDR3 reads CASSRTEETQYF. The DNA read from the CDR3 is TGTGCCAGCAGTAGGACTGAGGAGACG.

To note about this clone: Sequencing ends 3 residues short of the CDR3 end; the germline J gene provides the rest. This chain links TRBV10-3 with TRBJ2-1; TRBD2 aligns across 11 bases. The CDR3 totals 14 residues. The V gene end was trimmed by 6 bases and the J gene end by 9 bases; junction bases not matched to a gene: 7. Germline V gives CDR1 ENHRY, CDR2 SYGVKD. CDR3 DNA, as far as it was read: TGTGCCATCAGGGCTAGCGGGGGGTCAGGTGAG. Amino acid sequence: CAIRASGGSGE. The whole CDR3 sequence reads CAIRASGGSGEQFF.

With regard to this clone: The read terminates 3 residues ahead of where the CDR3 ends, so the germline J gene completes it. This chain joins TRBV30 and TRBJ2-4; D not certain. This CDR3 region has 11 residues. The germline gives CDR1 GTSNPN, CDR2 SVGIG (reference sequence). CDR3 DNA (partial): TGTGCCTGGAGTTCCTCAGAGTAT. Translated: CAWSSSEY. The full-length CDR3 reads as CAWSSSEYQYF.